The present TCR beta chain was sequenced within a study of T cells expressing NK-cell markers (dated by TCRdb to 2018 to 2021). General notes on the study: Three sorted T-cell subsets (CD3+CD56+NKG2C+, CD3+CD56+NKG2C- and CD3+CD56-NKG2C+) from about 8 donors had their TCR beta-chain repertoires profiled. The libraries were sequenced on Illumina HiSeq 2000/2500, MiSeq or NextSeq, producing 2 x 150 bp reads. Seven of the eight sequenced donors were HCMV-seropositive and one was HCMV-seronegative. Randomly selected healthy volunteers, three men and five women, were used as the eight sequenced donors.

Sequenced using an Illumina HiSeq 2000. The TCR beta cDNA libraries were made using 5'RACE template switching, a step that added both a universal primer site and unique molecular identifiers. cDNA synthesis was primed from the TCR beta constant segment and was followed by two successive PCR amplification steps. As for the authors' bioinformatics: MIGEC was used to demultiplex reads and group the reads by UMI, and MiTCR was used to assemble and quantify clonotypes. Only TCR cDNA sequences supported by at least two reads were kept to exclude erroneous sequences. The tcR package was used for downstream repertoire analysis, and clonotypes were matched across fractions by CDR3 nucleotide sequence plus V segment. VDJmatch was used to annotate antigen specificity against VDJdb, with one amino acid substitution in CDR3 permitted. TCRdb reprocessed the reads and lists each CDR3 protein sequence as a single entry, with no DNA. None of the V and J calls come from the authors' own analysis; TCRdb made them. For this sample, the table gives about 460,000 distinct CDR3 sequences. Jointly, the top ten make up over 1.1% of the sample.

From cysteine to phenylalanine, the CDR3 is 15 amino acids long. No DNA appears here. CDR1 and CDR2, looked up from the germline V gene, are MGHDK and SYGVNS. A commercial ELISA kit detecting HCMV-specific IgG in serum was used to determine HCMV serostatus. Ficoll density gradient centrifugation was used to isolate peripheral blood mononuclear cells from blood. Summary of the overall study and its limitations: Those dominant clonotypes were again the most abundant among CD3+CD56-NKG2C+ cells in a few donors, at roughly 28.3-65%. For 6 or 7 donors, the dominant CD3+CD56+NKG2C+ clonotypes were among the top 10 CD8+ clonotypes and accounted for about 1.0-7.0% of CD8+ T cells. Whether the expanded NKG2C-expressing T cell clones were specific for HCMV antigens was left unclear.

A remark on this clonotype: Its antigen is not yet known.

The chain is assembled from TRBV25-1 and TRBJ2-7; checking the TCRdb D call of TRBD1 is not possible without DNA. This receptor was identified in a woman aged 50 to 65 in good health. Donor details come from another sample of the same person, matched by shared clones. The source material was blood T cells: a sorted CD56 or NKG2C T cell subset, CD4+ or CD8+ T cells, or bulk PBMC T cells (not recorded which). The CDR3 protein sequence reads: CASSGNHAGRYEQYF.